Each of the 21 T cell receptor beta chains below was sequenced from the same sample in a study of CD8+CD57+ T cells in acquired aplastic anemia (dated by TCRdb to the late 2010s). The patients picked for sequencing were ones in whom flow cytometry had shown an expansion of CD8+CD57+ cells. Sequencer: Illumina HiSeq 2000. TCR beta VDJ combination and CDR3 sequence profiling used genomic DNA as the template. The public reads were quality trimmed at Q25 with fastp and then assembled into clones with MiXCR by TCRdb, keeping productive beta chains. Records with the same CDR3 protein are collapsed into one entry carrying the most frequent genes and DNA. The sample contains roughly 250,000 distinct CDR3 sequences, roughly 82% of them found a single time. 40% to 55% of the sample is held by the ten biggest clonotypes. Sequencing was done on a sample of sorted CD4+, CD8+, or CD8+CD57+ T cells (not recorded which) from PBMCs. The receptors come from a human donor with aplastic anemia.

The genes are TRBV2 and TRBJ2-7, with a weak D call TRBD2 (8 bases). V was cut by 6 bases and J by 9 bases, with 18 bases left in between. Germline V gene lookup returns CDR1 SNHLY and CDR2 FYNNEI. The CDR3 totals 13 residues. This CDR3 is CASSIAGTDAQYF. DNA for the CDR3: TGTGCCAGCAGCATAGCGGGGACAGACGCGCAGTACTTC. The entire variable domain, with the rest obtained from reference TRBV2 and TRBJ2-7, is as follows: EPEVTQTPSHQVTQMGQEVILRCVPISNHLYFYWYRQILGQKVEFLVSFYNNEISEKSEIFDDQFSVERPDGSNFTLKIRSTKLEDSAMYFCASSIAGTDAQYFGPGTRLTVT.

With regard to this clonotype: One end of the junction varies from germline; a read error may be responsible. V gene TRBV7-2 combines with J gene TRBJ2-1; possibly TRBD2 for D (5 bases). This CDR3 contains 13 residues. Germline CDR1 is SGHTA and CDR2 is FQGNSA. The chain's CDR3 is CASSDTGSPEYGF. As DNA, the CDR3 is TGTGCCAGCAGTGATACGGGGAGCCCTGAGTATGGCTTC.

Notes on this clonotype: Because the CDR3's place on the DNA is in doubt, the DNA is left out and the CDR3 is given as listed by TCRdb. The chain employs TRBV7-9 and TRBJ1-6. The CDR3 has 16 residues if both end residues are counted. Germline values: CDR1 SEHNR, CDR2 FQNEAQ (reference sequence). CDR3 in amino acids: CASSAVAEAQYFGLHF.

The CDR3 reads CASSLERNGLVHGYTF. Here the CDR3 DNA reads TGTGCCAGCTCATTGGAGAGGAACGGGCTCGTACATGGCTACACCTTC. The chain has TRBV7-9 and TRBJ1-2; D call uncertain. The CDR3 length is 16 residues. The V end was cut by 8 bases, the J end by 6 bases, with 25 bases between. CDR1 SEHNR and CDR2 FQNEAQ come from the germline V gene (reference sequence).

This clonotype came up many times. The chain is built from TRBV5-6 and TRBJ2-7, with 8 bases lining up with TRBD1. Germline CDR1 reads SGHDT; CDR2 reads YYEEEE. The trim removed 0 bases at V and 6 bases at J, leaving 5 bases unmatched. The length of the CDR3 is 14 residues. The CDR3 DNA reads TGTGCCAGCAGCTTGGCCGCAGGGGGCTCCGAGCAGTACGTC. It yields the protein CASSLAAGGSEQYV.

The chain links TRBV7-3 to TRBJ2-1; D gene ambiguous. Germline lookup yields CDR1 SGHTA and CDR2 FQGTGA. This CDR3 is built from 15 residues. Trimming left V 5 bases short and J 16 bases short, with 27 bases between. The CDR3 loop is CASSPFSSTDTQYFF. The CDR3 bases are TGTGCCAGCAGCCCCTTTAGTAGCACAGATACGCAGTATTTCTTC.

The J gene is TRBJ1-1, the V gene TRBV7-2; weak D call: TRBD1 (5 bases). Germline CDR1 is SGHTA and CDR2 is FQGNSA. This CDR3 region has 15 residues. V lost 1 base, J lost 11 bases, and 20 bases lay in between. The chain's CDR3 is CASSLVLSGRWGAFF. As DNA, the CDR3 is TGTGCCAGCAGCTTAGTTCTCTCAGGGAGGTGGGGCGCTTTCTTT.

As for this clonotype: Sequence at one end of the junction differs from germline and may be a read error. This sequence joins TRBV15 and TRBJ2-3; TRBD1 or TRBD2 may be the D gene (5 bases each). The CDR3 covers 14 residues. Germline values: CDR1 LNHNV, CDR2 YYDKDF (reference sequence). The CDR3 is CATSGRGLAYEQFF. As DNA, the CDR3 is TGTGCCACCAGCGGCCGGGGCCTGGCCTACGAGCAGTTTTTT.

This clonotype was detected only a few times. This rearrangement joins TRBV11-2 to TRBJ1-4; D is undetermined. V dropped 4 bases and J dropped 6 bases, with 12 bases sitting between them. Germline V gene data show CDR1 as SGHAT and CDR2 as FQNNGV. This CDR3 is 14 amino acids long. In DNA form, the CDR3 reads TGTGCCAGCAGCTGGGGTGGAGGGTATGAAAAACTGTTTTTT. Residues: CASSWGGGYEKLFF.

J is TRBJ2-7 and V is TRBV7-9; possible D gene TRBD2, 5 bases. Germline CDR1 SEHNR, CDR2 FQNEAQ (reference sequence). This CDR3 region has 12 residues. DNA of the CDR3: TGTGCCAGCAGCCCGGTACAGTTGGAGGAGAACGTG. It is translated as CASSPVQLEENV.

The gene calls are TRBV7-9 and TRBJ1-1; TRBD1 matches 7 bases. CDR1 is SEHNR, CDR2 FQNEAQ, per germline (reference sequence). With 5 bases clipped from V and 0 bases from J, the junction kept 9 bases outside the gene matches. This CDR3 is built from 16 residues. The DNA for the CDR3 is TGTGCCAGCAGCAGCGGGACAGCCAACATGAACACTGAAGCTTTCTTT. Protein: CASSSGTANMNTEAFF.

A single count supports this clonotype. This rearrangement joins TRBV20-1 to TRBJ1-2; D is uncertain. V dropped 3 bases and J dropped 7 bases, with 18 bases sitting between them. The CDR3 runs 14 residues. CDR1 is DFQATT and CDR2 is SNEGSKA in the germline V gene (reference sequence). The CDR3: CSASSGDEGGGYTF. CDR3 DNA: TGCAGTGCTAGCAGCGGGGATGAGGGAGGTGGCTACACCTTC.

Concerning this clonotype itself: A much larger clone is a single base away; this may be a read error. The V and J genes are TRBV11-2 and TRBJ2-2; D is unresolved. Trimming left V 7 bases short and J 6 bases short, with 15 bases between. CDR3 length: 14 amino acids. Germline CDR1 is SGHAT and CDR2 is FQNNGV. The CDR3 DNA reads TGTGCCAGCACCGACGGCCCGGGCTCCGGGGAGCTGTTTTTT. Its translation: CASTDGPGSGELFF. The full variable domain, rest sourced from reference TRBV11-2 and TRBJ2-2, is EAGVAQSPRYKIIEKRQSVAFWCNPISGHATLYWYQQILGQGPKLLIQFQNNGVVDDSQLPKDRFSAERLKGVDSTLKIQPAKLEDSAVYLCASTDGPGSGELFFGEGSRLTVL.

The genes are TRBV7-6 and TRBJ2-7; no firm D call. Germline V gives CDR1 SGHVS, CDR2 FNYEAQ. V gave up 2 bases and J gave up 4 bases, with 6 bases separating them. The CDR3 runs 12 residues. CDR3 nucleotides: TGTGCCAGCAGCTTACTCGGTTACGAGCAGTACTTC. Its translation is CASSLLGYEQYF.

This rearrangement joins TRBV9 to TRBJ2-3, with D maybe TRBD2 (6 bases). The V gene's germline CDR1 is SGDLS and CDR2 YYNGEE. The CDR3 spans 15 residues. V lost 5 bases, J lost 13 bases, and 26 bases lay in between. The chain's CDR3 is CASRAGGNKQYFEYF. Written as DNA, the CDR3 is TGTGCCAGCAGAGCGGGTGGGAACAAACAGTACTTCGAGTATTTT.

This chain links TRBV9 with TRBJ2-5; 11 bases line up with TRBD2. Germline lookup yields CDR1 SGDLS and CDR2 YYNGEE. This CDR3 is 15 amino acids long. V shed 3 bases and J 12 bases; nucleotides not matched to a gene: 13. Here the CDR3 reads CASSAPVAGGLEKYF. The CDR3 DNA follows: TGTGCCAGCAGCGCCCCCGTAGCGGGGGGGTTAGAGAAGTACTTC.

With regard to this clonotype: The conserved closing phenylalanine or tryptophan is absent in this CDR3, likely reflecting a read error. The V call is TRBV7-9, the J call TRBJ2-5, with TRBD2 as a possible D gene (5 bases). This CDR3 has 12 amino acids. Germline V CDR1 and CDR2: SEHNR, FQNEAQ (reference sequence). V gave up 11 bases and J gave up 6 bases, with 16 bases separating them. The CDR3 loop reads CAVLWETKTQYV. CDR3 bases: TGTGCCGTCCTCTGGGAGACGAAGACCCAGTACGTC.

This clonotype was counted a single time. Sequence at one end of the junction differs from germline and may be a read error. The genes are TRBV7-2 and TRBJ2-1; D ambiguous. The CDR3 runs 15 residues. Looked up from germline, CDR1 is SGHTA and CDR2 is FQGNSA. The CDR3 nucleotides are TGTGCCAGCAGCTTAGGCCGCCCCCCCTACAATCAGCAGTTCTTC. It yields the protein CASSLGRPPYNQQFF.

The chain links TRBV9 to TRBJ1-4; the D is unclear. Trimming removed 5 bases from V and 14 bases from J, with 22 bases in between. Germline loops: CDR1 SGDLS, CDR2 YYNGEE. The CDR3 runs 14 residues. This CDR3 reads CASRRERGNADLFF. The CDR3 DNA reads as TGTGCCAGCAGGAGGGAACGGGGAAACGCAGATCTGTTTTTT.

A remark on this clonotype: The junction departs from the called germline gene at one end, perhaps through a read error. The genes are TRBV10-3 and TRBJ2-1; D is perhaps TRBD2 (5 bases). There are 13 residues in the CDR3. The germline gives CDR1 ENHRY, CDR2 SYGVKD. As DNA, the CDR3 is TGTGCCATCAGAGAGGACTTTGTGAACAGTCTGTCCTTC. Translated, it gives CAIREDFVNSLSF.

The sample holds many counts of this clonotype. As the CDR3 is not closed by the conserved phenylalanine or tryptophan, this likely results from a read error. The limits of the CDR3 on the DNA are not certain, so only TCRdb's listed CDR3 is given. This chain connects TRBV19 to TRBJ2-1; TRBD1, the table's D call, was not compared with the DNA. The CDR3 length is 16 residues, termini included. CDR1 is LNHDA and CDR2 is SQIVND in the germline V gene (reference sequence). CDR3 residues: CASSIAGGSYNEQFFV.